The clone carrying this T cell receptor (beta chain) was seen once. V was shortened by 3 bases and J by 9 bases, with 16 bases between the two germline ends. CDR1 and CDR2 (germline): SGHDT, YYEEEE. The CDR3 is 15 amino acids. Naive-designated CD8 cells lacked CD45RO, were positively enriched for CCR7, and omitted terminally differentiated effector memory CD45RA+ cells. The sample is drawn from a study of shared clonotypes between healthy human individuals. TCRdb keeps only in-frame clones here, not all; method: immunoSEQ multiplex PCR. The sample lists about 2 million clones, about 95% occurring once.

The sequence came from a man younger than 35 in good health. The rearrangement joins TRBV5-6 to TRBJ1-6, with a possible D match to TRBD1 (5 bases). The sequencing sample was made of naive CD8+ T cells sorted from blood. CDR3 bases: TGTGCCAGCAGCTACGGGACGACGAAGGCTTCACCCCTCCACTTT. This codes for CASSYGTTKASPLHF.